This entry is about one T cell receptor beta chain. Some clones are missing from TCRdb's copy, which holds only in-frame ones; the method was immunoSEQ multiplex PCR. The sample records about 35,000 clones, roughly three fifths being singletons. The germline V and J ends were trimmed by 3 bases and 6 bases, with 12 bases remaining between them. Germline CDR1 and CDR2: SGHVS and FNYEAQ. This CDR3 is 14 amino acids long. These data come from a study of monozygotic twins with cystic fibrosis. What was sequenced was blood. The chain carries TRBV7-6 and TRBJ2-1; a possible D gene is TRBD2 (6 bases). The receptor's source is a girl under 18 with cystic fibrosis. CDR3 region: CASSLRTTGNEQFF. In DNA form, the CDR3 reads TGTGCCAGCAGCTTGCGGACTACCGGCAATGAGCAGTTCTTC.